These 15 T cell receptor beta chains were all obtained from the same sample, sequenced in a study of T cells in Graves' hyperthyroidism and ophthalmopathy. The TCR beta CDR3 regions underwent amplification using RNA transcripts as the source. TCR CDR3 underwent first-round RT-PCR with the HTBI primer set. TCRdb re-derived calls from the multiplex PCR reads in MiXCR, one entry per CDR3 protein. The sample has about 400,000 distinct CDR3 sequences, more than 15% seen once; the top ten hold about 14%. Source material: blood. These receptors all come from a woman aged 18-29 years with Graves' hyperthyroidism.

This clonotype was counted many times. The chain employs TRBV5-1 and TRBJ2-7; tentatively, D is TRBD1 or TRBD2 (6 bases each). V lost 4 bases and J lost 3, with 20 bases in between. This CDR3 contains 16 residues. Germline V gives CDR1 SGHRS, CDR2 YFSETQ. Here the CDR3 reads CASSPNQYGGHYEQYF. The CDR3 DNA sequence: TGCGCCAGCAGCCCCAACCAGTACGGGGGCCACTACGAGCAGTACTTC.

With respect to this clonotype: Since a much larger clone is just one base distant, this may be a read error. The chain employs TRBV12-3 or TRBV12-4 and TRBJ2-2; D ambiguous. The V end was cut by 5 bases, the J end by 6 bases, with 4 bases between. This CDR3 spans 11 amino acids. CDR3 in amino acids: CASSKPGELFF. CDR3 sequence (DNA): TGTGCCAGCAGTAAACCCGGGGAGCTGTTTTTT.

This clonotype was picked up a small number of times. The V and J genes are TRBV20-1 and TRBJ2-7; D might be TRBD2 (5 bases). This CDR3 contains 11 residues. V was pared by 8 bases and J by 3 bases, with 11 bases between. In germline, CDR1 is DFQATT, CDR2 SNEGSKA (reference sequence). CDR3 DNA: TGCAGTACCCACGGGAACTACGAGCAGTACTTC. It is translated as CSTHGNYEQYF.

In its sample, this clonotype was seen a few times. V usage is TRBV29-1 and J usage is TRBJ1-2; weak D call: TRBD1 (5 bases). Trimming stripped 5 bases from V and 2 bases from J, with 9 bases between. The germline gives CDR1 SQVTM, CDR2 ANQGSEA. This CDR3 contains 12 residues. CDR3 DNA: TGCAGCGTTTGGACAAAAAACTATGGCTACACCTTC. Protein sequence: CSVWTKNYGYTF.

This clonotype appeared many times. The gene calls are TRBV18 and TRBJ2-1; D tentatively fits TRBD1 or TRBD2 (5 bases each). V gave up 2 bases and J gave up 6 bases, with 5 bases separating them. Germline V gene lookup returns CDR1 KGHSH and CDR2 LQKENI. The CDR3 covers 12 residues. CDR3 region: CASSPGGNEQFF. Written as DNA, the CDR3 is TGTGCCAGCTCACCAGGGGGCAATGAGCAGTTCTTC.

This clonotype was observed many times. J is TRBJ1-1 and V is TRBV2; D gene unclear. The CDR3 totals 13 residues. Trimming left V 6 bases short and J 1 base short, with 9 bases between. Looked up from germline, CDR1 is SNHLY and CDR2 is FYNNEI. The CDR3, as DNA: TGTGCCAGCAGCAAATCAAGGAACACTGAAGCTTTCTTT. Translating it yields CASSKSRNTEAFF.

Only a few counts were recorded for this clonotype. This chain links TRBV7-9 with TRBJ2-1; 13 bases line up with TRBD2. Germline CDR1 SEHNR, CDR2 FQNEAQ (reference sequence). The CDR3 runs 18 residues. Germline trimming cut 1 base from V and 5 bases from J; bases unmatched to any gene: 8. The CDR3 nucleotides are TGTGCCAGCAGCTTAGAACTAGCGGGGGGGCGAGGAAACAATGAGCAGTTCTTC. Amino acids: CASSLELAGGRGNNEQFF.

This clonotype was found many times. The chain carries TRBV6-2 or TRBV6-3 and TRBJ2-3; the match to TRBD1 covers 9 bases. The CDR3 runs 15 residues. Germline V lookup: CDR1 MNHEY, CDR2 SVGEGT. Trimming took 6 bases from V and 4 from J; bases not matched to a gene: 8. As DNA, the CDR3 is TGTGCCAGCAGGACCGGGACAGGGAGTTCAGATACGCAGTATTTT. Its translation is CASRTGTGSSDTQYF.

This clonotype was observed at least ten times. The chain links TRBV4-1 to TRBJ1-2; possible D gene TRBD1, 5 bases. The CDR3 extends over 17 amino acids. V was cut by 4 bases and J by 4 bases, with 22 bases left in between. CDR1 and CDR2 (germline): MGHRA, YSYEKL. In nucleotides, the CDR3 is TGCGCCAGCAGCCTCCGGGACCGTACCGGCCGAACCTATGGCTACACCTTC. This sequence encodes CASSLRDRTGRTYGYTF.

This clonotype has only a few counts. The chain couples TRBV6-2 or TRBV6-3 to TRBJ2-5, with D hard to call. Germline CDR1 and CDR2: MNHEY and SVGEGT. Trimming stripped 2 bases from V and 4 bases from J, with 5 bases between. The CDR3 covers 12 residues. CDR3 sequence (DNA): TGTGCCAGCAGTTACGGATCAGAGACCCAGTACTTC. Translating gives CASSYGSETQYF.

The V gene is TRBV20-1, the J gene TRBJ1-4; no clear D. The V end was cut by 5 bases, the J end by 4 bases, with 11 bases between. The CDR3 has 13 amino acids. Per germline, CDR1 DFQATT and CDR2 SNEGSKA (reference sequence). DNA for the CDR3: TGCAGTGCTCTCGGTATACTTAATGAAAAACTGTTTTTT. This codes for CSALGILNEKLFF.

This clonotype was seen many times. CDR3 bases: TGCGCCAGCAGCTCGGGGACTAGTACCGGGGAGCTGTTTTTT. Its translation: CASSSGTSTGELFF. The rearrangement uses TRBV5-1 and TRBJ2-2; TRBD2 matches 8 bases. Looked up from germline, CDR1 is SGHRS and CDR2 is YFSETQ. CDR3 size: 14 residues. Losses at the gene ends were 3 bases for V and 5 bases for J; bases not matched to a gene: 3.

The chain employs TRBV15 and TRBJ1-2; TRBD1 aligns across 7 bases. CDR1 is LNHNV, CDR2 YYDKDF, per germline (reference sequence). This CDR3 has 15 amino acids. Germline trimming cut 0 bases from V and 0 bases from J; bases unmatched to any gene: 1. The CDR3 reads CATSRETGSNYGYTF. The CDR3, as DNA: TGTGCCACCAGCAGAGAGACAGGGTCTAACTATGGCTACACCTTC.

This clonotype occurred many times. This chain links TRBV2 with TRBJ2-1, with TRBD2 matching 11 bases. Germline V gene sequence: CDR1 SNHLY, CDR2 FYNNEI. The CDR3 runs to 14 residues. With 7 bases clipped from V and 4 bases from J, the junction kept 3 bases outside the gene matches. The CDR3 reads CASTGTSGYNEQFF. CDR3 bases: TGTGCCAGCACCGGGACTAGCGGTTACAATGAGCAGTTCTTC.

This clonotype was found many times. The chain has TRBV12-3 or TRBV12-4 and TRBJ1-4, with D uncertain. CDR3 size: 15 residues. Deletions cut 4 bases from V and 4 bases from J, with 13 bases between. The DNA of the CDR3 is TGTGCCAGCAGTTACTTCAGAGACGGTAATGAAAAACTGTTTTTT. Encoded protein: CASSYFRDGNEKLFF.